This TCR beta chain is from a study of cytomegalovirus exposure and HLA in healthy donors. Researchers ran the PCR with 60 Vbeta and 13 Jbeta primers. The method was immunoSEQ multiplex PCR; TCRdb's version includes in-frame clones alone and lacks a portion of them. Of 150,000 to 200,000 clones in the sample, roughly 82% were seen once. To note about this clone: No antigen is known for it.

Regarding the study as a whole: A list of 164 TCR beta chains associated with cytomegalovirus was given. Most TCR sequences were uncommon, yet certain public TCRs appeared in many donors. V- and J-gene trimming of TCR beta was linked (in a later analysis) to a missense DCLRE1C variant.

CDR3 length: 16 amino acids. Germline V gives CDR1 MNHNS, CDR2 SASEGT. The V gene lost 4 bases and the J gene lost 1 base, with 16 bases spanning the gap. This sequence originates from a girl aged 2 to 9 in good health and CMV-seropositive. The material sequenced was PBMCs. This rearrangement joins TRBV6-1 to TRBJ1-1; D ambiguous. The CDR3 region has the DNA TGTGCCAGCAGTGCTTTTCGTGGCGGTTCGAACACTGAAGCTTTCTTT. Amino acids: CASSAFRGGSNTEAFF.